This TCR beta chain emerged from a study of blood T cell repertoires in COVID-19. At the level of the study: The samples span acute and convalescent COVID-19 from the United States, Italy and Spain. Sources were T cells, B-cell-depleted T cells, or PBMCs; the material itself was cDNA or gDNA.

Clones were sequenced by immunoSEQ multiplex PCR, and TCRdb holds only the in-frame ones, with some missing. Of roughly 360,000 clones in the sample, about 80% are singletons; the top ten hold roughly 1.2%. V shed 3 bases and J shed 3 bases, with 14 bases lying between them. From germline, CDR1 is MDHEN and CDR2 SYDVKM. The CDR3 totals 16 residues. This clone was seen only once. Sequenced: peripheral blood. The clonotype originates from a human donor with acute or convalescent COVID-19. The donor label of this sample is uncertain. This rearrangement joins TRBV28 to TRBJ1-4, with no clear D. CDR3 sequence: CASSLSARVANEKLFF. DNA of the CDR3: TGTGCCAGCAGTTTGAGCGCGCGCGTAGCTAATGAAAAACTGTTTTTT.